A selection of T cell receptor beta chains follows, all from one sample in a study of blood T cell repertoires in COVID-19. Assay: immunoSEQ multiplex PCR; the TCRdb copy retains only in-frame clones and omits some. The repertoire includes over 250,000 clones, 88% of them detected once, and 2% to 2.5% sits in the top ten. What was sequenced was PBMCs or T cells enriched from blood (not recorded which). The origin of the receptors is a woman aged 55-70 years in a cohort exposed to, infected with or recovered from COVID-19 (not recorded which). Each CDR3 is given with its conserved first and last residue. The D gene is left open where the match is weak. For some rows the clone size is stated as once, few or many, or as a class when expanded; others skip it.

size: NA
J: TRBJ2-1
V: TRBV7-9
D: NA
CDR3: CASSLLWRGAHNEQFF
DNA: TGTGCCAGCAGCTTACTGTGGAGGGGTGCACACAATGAGCAGTTCTTC

size: NA
J: TRBJ2-1
V: TRBV6-5
D: NA
CDR3: CASSYEGSGSYNEQFF
DNA: TGTGCCAGCAGTTACGAGGGTAGCGGTTCCTACAATGAGCAGTTCTTC

size: NA
J: TRBJ1-2
V: TRBV6-5
D: NA
CDR3: CASSSRTGDYGYTF
DNA: TGTGCCAGCAGTTCCAGGACGGGAGACTATGGCTACACCTTC

size: NA
J: TRBJ1-1
V: TRBV11-2
D: TRBD1
CDR3: CASSSSGQKNTEAFF
DNA: TGTGCCAGCAGCTCATCGGGACAGAAGAACACTGAAGCTTTCTTT

size: NA
J: TRBJ2-1
V: TRBV7-3
D: NA
CDR3: CASSLRGYNEQFF
DNA: TGTGCCAGCAGCTTACGAGGATACAATGAGCAGTTCTTC

size: NA
J: TRBJ2-1
V: TRBV10-1
D: NA
CDR3: CASSVLAGEQFF
DNA: TGCGCCAGCAGCGTCCTAGCCGGCGAGCAGTTCTTC

size: NA
J: TRBJ1-5
V: TRBV16
D: NA
CDR3: CASSQPRPRGQPQHF
DNA: TGTGCCAGCAGCCAACCCCGCCCCCGGGGGCAGCCCCAGCATTTT

size: NA
J: TRBJ1-1
V: TRBV7-2
D: NA
CDR3: CASSLDGASNTEAFF
DNA: TGTGCCAGCAGCTTAGATGGGGCGTCGAACACTGAAGCTTTCTTT

size: few
J: TRBJ2-7
V: TRBV24-1
D: TRBD1
CDR3: CATSETGTGVYEQYF
DNA: TGTGCCACCAGTGAGACCGGGACAGGAGTCTACGAGCAGTACTTC

size: NA
J: TRBJ2-3
V: TRBV10-3
D: NA
CDR3: CAIGHRLGTDTQYF
DNA: TGTGCCATCGGGCACAGGTTGGGCACAGATACGCAGTATTTT

size: NA
J: TRBJ1-4
V: TRBV19
D: NA
CDR3: CASSMGQGVNEKLFF
DNA: TGTGCCAGTAGTATGGGGCAGGGCGTTAATGAAAAACTGTTTTTT

size: NA
J: TRBJ1-4
V: TRBV2
D: NA
CDR3: CASRQGVGKLFF
DNA: TGTGCCAGCAGACAGGGCGTCGGAAAACTGTTTTTT

size: few
J: TRBJ2-1
V: TRBV13
D: NA
CDR3: CASSHSGTSYNEQFF
DNA: TGTGCCAGCAGCCACTCGGGGACATCCTACAATGAGCAGTTCTTC

size: NA
J: TRBJ2-1
V: TRBV3-1/TRBV3-2
D: TRBD2
CDR3: CASSQGVAGGSYNEQFF
DNA: TGTGCCAGCAGCCAAGGTGTTGCGGGAGGGTCCTACAATGAGCAGTTCTTC

size: NA
J: TRBJ1-1
V: TRBV5-6
D: NA
CDR3: CASSSLSGLNTEAFF
DNA: TGTGCCAGCAGCTCCCTAAGCGGACTGAACACTGAAGCTTTCTTT

size: NA
J: TRBJ1-1
V: TRBV5-6
D: TRBD1
CDR3: CASSKRQGARTEAFF
DNA: TGTGCCAGCAGCAAGAGACAGGGGGCGCGAACTGAAGCTTTCTTT

size: NA
J: TRBJ1-1
V: TRBV18
D: NA
CDR3: CASSPAQGFSEAFF
DNA: TGTGCCAGCTCACCGGCTCAGGGGTTCTCTGAAGCTTTCTTT

size: NA
J: TRBJ1-1
V: TRBV10-1
D: TRBD1
CDR3: CASSESTGMGTEAFF
DNA: TGCGCCAGCAGTGAGTCGACAGGGATGGGCACTGAAGCTTTCTTT

size: NA
J: TRBJ2-5
V: TRBV29-1
D: TRBD2
CDR3: CSVRTSGQETQYF
DNA: TGCAGCGTCCGGACTAGCGGACAAGAGACCCAGTACTTC

size: NA
J: TRBJ1-4
V: TRBV20-1
D: NA
CDR3: CSASVQGSTNEKLFF
DNA: TGCAGTGCTAGTGTACAGGGCTCGACTAATGAAAAACTGTTTTTT

size: NA
J: TRBJ1-1
V: TRBV5-4
D: TRBD1
CDR3: CASSWTGRSTEAFF
DNA: TGTGCCAGCAGCTGGACAGGGCGGTCGACTGAAGCTTTCTTT

size: NA
J: TRBJ1-1
V: TRBV7-6
D: TRBD1
CDR3: CASSARQGMNTEAFF
DNA: TGTGCCAGCAGCGCCAGACAGGGCATGAACACTGAAGCTTTCTTT

size: once
J: TRBJ1-2
V: TRBV11-2
D: NA
CDR3: CASSLVSSNYGYTF
DNA: TGTGCCAGCAGCTTAGTAAGCTCTAACTATGGCTACACCTTC

size: once
J: TRBJ2-2
V: TRBV5-8
D: TRBD2
CDR3: CASTQSLLAGGIKTGELFF
DNA: TGTGCCAGCACGCAATCCCTTCTAGCGGGAGGGATTAAAACCGGGGAGCTGTTTTTT

size: NA
J: TRBJ2-1
V: TRBV5-5
D: NA
CDR3: CASSLGDTVSYNEQFF
DNA: TGTGCCAGCAGCTTAGGTGACACTGTCTCCTACAATGAGCAGTTCTTC

size: NA
J: TRBJ1-4
V: TRBV7-9
D: NA
CDR3: CASSYRSENEKLFF
DNA: TGTGCCAGCAGCTACAGGTCGGAGAATGAAAAACTGTTTTTT

size: once
J: TRBJ2-1
V: TRBV14
D: TRBD2
CDR3: CASSQVNRLAGGPAYNEQFF
DNA: TGTGCCAGCAGCCAAGTCAATAGGCTAGCGGGAGGGCCCGCCTACAATGAGCAGTTCTTC

size: once
J: TRBJ1-5
V: TRBV19
D: TRBD1
CDR3: CASRPQGGNQPQHF
DNA: TGTGCCAGTAGGCCACAGGGGGGCAATCAGCCCCAGCATTTT

size: NA
J: TRBJ2-7
V: TRBV30
D: NA
CDR3: CAWRGSRGGSEYF
DNA: TGTGCCTGGAGGGGATCGAGGGGGGGGTCGGAGTACTTC

size: NA
J: TRBJ1-3
V: TRBV19
D: NA
CDR3: CASSISWSSSSGNTIYF
DNA: TGTGCCAGTAGTATTTCGTGGTCCTCGAGCTCTGGAAACACCATATATTTT

size: NA
J: TRBJ2-7
V: TRBV5-6
D: NA
CDR3: CASSTGQSYEQYF
DNA: TGTGCCAGCAGCACCGGACAGTCCTACGAGCAGTACTTC

size: NA
J: TRBJ2-1
V: TRBV23-1
D: NA
CDR3: CASSPVHNEQFF
DNA: TGCGCCAGCAGTCCGGTACACAATGAGCAGTTCTTC

size: NA
J: TRBJ2-3
V: TRBV3-1/TRBV3-2
D: TRBD1
CDR3: CASSDLRDRKYF
DNA: TGTGCCAGCAGCGACCTCCGGGACAGGAAGTATTTT

size: NA
J: TRBJ2-3
V: TRBV11-3
D: NA
CDR3: CASSYGGSTDTQYF
DNA: TGTGCCAGCAGCTACGGAGGGAGCACAGATACGCAGTATTTT

size: NA
J: TRBJ2-3
V: TRBV4-1
D: NA
CDR3: CASSQEGGVAPTDTQYF
DNA: TGCGCCAGCAGCCAGGAAGGGGGTGTGGCGCCCACAGATACGCAGTATTTT